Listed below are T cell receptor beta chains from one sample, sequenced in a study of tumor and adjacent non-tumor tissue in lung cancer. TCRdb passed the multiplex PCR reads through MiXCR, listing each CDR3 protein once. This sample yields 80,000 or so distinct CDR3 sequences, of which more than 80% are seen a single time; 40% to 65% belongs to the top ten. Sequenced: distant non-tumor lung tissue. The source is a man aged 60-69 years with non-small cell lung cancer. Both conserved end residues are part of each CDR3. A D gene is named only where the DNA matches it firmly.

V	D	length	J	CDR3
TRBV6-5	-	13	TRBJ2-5	CSSRGLSQEAQYF
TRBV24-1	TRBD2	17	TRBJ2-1	CATSDSASSGVRNEKFF
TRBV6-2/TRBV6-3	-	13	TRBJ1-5	CASSSSTTQPQHF
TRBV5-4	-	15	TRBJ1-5	CASSFFGGSNWPQHF
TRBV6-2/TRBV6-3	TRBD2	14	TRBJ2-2	CASSSGTIFWELFF
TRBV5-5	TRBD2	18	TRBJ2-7	CASSLVPTSERGSGEQYF
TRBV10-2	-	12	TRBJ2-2	CISSEFSGELFF
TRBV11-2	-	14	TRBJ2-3	CASSPLANTDTQYF
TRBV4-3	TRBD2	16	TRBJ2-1	CASSQNRDYQNSGQFF
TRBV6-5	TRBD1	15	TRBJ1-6	CASSYTTGTDSQLHF
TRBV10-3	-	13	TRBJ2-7	CAIKGAPVYEQYF
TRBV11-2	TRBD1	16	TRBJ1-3	CASIEQGSSSGNTIYF
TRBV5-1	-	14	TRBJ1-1	CASSPTGANTEAFF
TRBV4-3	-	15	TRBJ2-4	CASSQDRAGKAIKYF
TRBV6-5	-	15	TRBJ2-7	CASDDGGVTRYEQYF
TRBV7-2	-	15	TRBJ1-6	CASSLVRQNNSPLHF
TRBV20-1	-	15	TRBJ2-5	CSARDLRLAQETQYF
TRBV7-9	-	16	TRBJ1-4	CTSSSVRGTVSEKLFF
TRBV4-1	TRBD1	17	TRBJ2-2	CASSQDGTGTRTGDRFF
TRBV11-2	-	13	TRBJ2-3	CVSSLSPTDMQYF
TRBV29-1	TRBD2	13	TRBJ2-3	CSVVGGVSDTQYF
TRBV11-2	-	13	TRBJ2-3	CVSSLDWTDTQYF
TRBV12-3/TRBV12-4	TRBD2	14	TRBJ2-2	CASSPSGDTGELFF
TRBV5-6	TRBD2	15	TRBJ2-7	CASSPGLAWSYEQYF
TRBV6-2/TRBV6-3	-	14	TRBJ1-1	CACSYLYGNTEAFF
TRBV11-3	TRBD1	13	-	CTSSYQGADMQHF
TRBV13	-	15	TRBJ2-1	CVSSRSWSSYNEQLF
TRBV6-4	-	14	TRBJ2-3	CASSEGGDTDTQYF
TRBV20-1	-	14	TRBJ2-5	CRAILALTSETQYF
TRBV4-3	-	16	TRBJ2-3	CASSQYRAGTIDTQYF
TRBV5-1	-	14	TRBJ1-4	CTSSSALGNEKLFF
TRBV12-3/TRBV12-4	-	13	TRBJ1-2	CASSFRQVRGYTF
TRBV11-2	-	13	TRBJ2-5	CASASTREETQYF
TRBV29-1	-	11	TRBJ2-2	CSVGVLGKLFF
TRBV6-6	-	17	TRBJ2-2	CASSSYPGLANTGELFF
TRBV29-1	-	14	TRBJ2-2	CSLEDPTAGGGLFF
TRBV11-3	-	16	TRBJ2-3	CSSSPRTPRVTDTQYF
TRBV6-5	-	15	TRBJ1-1	CASSYSTEMNAEAFF
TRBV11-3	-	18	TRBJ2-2	CVSSQAGFRLRGTGELFF
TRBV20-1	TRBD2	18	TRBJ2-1	CSVPSPGLAGGSYNEQFF
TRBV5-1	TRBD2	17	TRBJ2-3	CASSSGTSGGFADTQYF
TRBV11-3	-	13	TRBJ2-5	CVSSGSAPLIQYF
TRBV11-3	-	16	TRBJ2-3	CASSPRTSRVTYTQYF
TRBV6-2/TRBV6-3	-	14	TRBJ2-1	CGSTDQTARNEQFF
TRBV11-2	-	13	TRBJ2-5	CASSSAGEDTQHF
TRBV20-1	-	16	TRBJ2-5	CSARDPKRWGTETQYF
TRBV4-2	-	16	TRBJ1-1	CASSQIGQLENTEAFF
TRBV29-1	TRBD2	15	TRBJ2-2	CSVTGTSGFIRELFF
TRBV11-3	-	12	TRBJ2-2	CASSPNTGELFF
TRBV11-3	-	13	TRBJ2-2	CASSSDFRGELLF
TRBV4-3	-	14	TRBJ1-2	CASSQEHGNYGYTF
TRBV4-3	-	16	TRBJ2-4	CASSQDTGTWENIQYF
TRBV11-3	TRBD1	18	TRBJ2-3	CATSSLRREQGGTDTQYF
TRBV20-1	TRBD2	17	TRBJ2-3	CSARDFRGTSGTHTQYF